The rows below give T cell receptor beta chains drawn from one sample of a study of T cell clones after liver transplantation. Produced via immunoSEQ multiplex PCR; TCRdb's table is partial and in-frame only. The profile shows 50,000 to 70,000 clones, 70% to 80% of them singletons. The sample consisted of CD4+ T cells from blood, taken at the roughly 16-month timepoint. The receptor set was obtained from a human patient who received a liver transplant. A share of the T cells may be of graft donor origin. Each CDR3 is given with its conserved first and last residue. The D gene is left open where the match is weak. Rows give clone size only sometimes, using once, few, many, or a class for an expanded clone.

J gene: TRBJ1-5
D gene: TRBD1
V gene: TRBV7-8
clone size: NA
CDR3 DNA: TGTGCCAGCAGCCCCGACAGGGCAGGCAATCAGCCCCAGCATTTT
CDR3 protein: CASSPDRAGNQPQHF

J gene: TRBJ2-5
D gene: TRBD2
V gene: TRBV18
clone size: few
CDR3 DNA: TGTGCCAGCTCACAAAGACTAGCGGGAGAGGGGGAGACCCAGTACTTC
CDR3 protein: CASSQRLAGEGETQYF

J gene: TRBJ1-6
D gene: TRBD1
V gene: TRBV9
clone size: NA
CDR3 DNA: TGTGCCAGCAGCGTCAGACAGGGGTATAATTCACCCCTCCACTTT
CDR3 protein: CASSVRQGYNSPLHF

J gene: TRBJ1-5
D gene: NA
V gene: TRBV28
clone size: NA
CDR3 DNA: TGTGCCAGCAGTATTCTTTCGGGGGGCAATCAGCCCCAGCATTTT
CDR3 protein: CASSILSGGNQPQHF

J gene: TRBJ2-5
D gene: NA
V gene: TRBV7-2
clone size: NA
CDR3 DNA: TGTGCCAGCAGCATATCCGGGACCTCCAAACCCCAGTACTTC
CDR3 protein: CASSISGTSKPQYF

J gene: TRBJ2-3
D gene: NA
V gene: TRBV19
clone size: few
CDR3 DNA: TGTGCCAGTACGGCTAGCGACAGAGATACGCAGTATTTT
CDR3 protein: CASTASDRDTQYF

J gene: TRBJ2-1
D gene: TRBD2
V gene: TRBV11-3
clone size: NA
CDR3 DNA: TGTGCCAGCAGCTTCCGCACGGGGGGACGTGGCGGCAATGAGCAGTTCTTC
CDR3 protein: CASSFRTGGRGGNEQFF

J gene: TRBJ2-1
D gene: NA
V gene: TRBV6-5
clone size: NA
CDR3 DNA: TGTGCCAGCAGTTACTCGGGCCGGGGAAATGAGCAGTTCTTC
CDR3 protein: CASSYSGRGNEQFF

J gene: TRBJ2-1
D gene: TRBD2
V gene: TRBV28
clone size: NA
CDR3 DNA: TGTGCCAGCAGCCTACCCCTAGGACTAGCGGGGGGGCGTCACAATGAGCAGTTCTTC
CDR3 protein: CASSLPLGLAGGRHNEQFF

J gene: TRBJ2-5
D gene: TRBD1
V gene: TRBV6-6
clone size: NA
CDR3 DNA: TGTGCCAGCTGGACAGGGGCCGAAGAGACCCAGTACTTC
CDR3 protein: CASWTGAEETQYF

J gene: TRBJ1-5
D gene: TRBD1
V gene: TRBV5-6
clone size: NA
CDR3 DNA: TGTGCCAGCAGCTTTCGGACAGGGGGACGCCAGCCCCAGCATTTT
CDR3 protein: CASSFRTGGRQPQHF

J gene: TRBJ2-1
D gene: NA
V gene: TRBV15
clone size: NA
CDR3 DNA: TGTGCCACCAGCAGAGCGTCGGGAGAGCAGTTCTTC
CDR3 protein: CATSRASGEQFF

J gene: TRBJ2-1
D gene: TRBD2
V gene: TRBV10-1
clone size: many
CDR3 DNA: TGCGCCAGCAGTCACGGGACTAGCGGGAGGGAAAATGAGCAGTTCTTC
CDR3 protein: CASSHGTSGRENEQFF

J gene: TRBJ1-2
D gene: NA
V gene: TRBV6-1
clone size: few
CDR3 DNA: TGTGCCAGTGGGATCGAACTGAACAACTATGGCTACACCTTC
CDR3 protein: CASGIELNNYGYTF

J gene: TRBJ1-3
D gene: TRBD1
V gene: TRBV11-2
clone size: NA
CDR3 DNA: TGTGCCAGCAGCTCCCGGACAGGCCCCTTCTCTGGAAACACCATATATTTT
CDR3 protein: CASSSRTGPFSGNTIYF

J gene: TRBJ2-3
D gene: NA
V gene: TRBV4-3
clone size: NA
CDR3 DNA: TGCGCCAGCAGCCAAGGAATTAGCGTTAAGGGCTCCACTAGCACAGATACGCAGTATTTT
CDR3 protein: CASSQGISVKGSTSTDTQYF

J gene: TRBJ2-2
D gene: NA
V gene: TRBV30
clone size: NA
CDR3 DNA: TGTGCCTGGAGGAAAGAACTAGCTACCGGGGAGCTGTTTTTT
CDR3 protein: CAWRKELATGELFF

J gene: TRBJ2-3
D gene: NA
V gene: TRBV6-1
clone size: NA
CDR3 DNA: TGTGCCAGCAGGGGGGTTCAATTGGATACGCAGTATTTT
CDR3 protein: CASRGVQLDTQYF

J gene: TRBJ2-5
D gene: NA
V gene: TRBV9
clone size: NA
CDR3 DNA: TGTGCCAGCAGCCCACAGGGTTTCGGAGAGACCCAGTACTTC
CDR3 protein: CASSPQGFGETQYF

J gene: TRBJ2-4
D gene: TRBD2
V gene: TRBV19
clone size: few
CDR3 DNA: TGTGCCAGTAGTATAGGGGCGGGAGGGCAAAACATTCAGTACTTC
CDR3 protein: CASSIGAGGQNIQYF

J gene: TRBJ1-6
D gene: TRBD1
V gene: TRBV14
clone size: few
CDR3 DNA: TGTGCCAGCAGTCAGGACAGGGCTTCACCCCTCCACTTT
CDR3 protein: CASSQDRASPLHF

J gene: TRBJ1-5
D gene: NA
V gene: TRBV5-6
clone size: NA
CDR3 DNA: TGTGCCAGCAGCCCCAAGGGGGGCGCCGATCAGCCCCAGCATTTT
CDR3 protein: CASSPKGGADQPQHF

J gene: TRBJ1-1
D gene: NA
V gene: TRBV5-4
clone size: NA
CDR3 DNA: TGTGCCAGCAGCCTGGACGGTATGGTGACTGAAGCTTTCTTT
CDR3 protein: CASSLDGMVTEAFF

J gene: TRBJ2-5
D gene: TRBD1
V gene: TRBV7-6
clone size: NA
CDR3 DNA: TGTGCCAGCAGCTCCCAGCGGACAGGGGGCTCGGAGACCCAGTACTTC
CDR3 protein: CASSSQRTGGSETQYF

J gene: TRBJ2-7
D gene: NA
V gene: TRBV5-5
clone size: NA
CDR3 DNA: TGTGCCAGCAGCATGGGGGGAACCTACGAGCAGTACTTC
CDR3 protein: CASSMGGTYEQYF

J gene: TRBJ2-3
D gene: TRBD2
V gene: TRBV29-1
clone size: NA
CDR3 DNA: TGCAGCGTCCCTAGCGGTTACACAGATACGCAGTATTTT
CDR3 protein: CSVPSGYTDTQYF

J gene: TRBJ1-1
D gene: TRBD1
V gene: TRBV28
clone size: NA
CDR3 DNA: TGTGCCAGCAGTTTATACCCCCAGGGGGCGAACACTGAAGCTTTCTTT
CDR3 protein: CASSLYPQGANTEAFF

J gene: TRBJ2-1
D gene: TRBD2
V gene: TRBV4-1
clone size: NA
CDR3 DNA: TGCGCCAGCAGCCAAGAGGGGCGGGGGGGCTACAATGAGCAGTTCTTC
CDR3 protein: CASSQEGRGGYNEQFF

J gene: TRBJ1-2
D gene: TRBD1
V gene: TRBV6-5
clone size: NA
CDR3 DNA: TGTGCCAGCAGTTGGACAGGCCTCTATGGCTACACCTTC
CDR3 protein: CASSWTGLYGYTF

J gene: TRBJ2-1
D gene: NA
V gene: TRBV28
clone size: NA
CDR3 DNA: TGTGCCAGCAGTTTCGCCCCAGGCAATGAGCAGTTCTTC
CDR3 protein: CASSFAPGNEQFF

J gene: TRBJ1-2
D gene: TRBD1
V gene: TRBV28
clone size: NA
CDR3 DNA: TGTGCCAGCGGGACAGGGTTTGGCTACACCTTC
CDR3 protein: CASGTGFGYTF

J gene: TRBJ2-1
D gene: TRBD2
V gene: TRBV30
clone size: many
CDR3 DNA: TGTGCCTGGGAGCGGGAAGGGAGTAATGAGCAGTTCTTC
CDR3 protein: CAWEREGSNEQFF

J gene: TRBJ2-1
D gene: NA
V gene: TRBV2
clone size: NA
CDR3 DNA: TGTGCCAGCAGCCCCCCTTTTGCGGGCGACGGCAATGAGCAGTTCTTC
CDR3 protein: CASSPPFAGDGNEQFF

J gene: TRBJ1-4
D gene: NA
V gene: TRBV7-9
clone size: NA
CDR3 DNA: TGTGCCAGCAGCCAAAACATAGCGTCAACTAATGAAAAACTGTTTTTT
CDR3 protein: CASSQNIASTNEKLFF

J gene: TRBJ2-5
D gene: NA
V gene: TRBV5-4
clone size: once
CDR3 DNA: TGTGCCAGCAGCTTAGGCGGCTCGTCGTTGGTCCAAGAGACCCAGTACTTC
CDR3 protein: CASSLGGSSLVQETQYF

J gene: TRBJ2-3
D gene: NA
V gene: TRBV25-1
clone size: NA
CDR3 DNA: TGTGCCACCCAGCCAGCGGGCACAGATACGCAGTATTTT
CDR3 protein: CATQPAGTDTQYF

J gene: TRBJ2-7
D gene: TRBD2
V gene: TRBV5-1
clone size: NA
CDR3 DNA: TGCGCCAGCAGCTCAAGCGGGGGGCCCTACGAGCAGTACTTC
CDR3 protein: CASSSSGGPYEQYF

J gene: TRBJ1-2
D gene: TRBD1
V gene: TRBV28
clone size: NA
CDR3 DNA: TGTGCCAGCGCGGGACAGCTCTATGGCTACACCTTC
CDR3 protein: CASAGQLYGYTF

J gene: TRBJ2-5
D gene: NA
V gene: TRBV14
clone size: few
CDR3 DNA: TGTGCCAGCAACGGACAGCAATGGGAGACCCAGTACTTC
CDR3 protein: CASNGQQWETQYF